The source of this T cell receptor (beta chain) is a study of blood T cell repertoires in COVID-19. Study in general: Acute-phase and convalescent COVID-19 samples originated in the United States, Italy and Spain. T cells, B-cell-depleted T cells, or PBMCs provided the cDNA or gDNA that served as material.

Germline V gene data show CDR1 as LNHDA and CDR2 as SQIVND (reference sequence). Unmatched junction bases numbered 15, after V lost 6 bases and J lost 6 bases. The CDR3 totals 19 residues. This clone has only a few counts. Original processing methods: Reference gene primer amplification gave estimated nucleated cell counts. Some clones are missing from TCRdb's copy, which holds only in-frame ones; the method was immunoSEQ multiplex PCR. V and J calls plus clone size are reproduced from that table; the DNA served to infer D and trimming. The top ten hold around 3% of the sample, which has roughly 160,000 clones, about 74% seen once.

Sequencing was performed on peripheral blood. The TCR was taken from a woman of 80 years or more with acute or convalescent COVID-19. The chain has TRBV19 and TRBJ2-2; 14 bases are a match to TRBD2. The CDR3 sequence: CASSLTASGTSGSAGELFF. In DNA form, the CDR3 reads TGTGCCAGTAGCCTCACTGCCTCCGGGACTAGCGGGAGCGCCGGGGAGCTGTTTTTT. Full variable domain (remainder filled in from reference TRBV19 and TRBJ2-2): DGGITQSPKYLFRKEGQNVTLSCEQNLNHDAMYWYRQDPGQGLRLIYYSQIVNDFQKGDIAEGYSVSREKKESFPLTVTSAQKNPTAFYLCASSLTASGTSGSAGELFFGEGSRLTVL.